This T cell receptor (beta chain) was found in a study of blood T cell repertoires in COVID-19. Study information: The samples span acute and convalescent COVID-19 from the United States, Italy and Spain. T cells, B-cell-depleted T cells, or PBMCs supplied cDNA or gDNA.

As handled by the study authors: Amplification of reference gene primers was used by the study to estimate nucleated cell counts. Here immunoSEQ multiplex PCR was the method, and the copy in TCRdb shows in-frame clones only, minus some. V and J calls and clone size follow that table, whereas D and trimming were derived from the DNA. The table lists about 46,000 clones, around nine tenths of them singletons, with roughly 13% in the top ten. This clone was picked up one time. The CDR3 covers 15 residues. Germline CDR1 is LGHDT and CDR2 is YNNKEL (reference sequence). The trim removed 4 bases at V and 5 bases at J, leaving 8 bases unmatched.

The TCR was taken from a human donor with active COVID-19. The donor label of this sample is uncertain. This rearrangement joins TRBV3-1 (or the pseudogene TRBV3-2) to TRBJ2-3; 8 bases align to TRBD1. Sequencing input: peripheral blood. The DNA of the CDR3 is TGTGCCAGCAGCCCTCAGGGGGCGCTGATAGATACGCAGTATTTT. Encoded protein: CASSPQGALIDTQYF.